The present T cell receptor (beta chain) was sequenced within a study of blood T cell repertoires in COVID-19. Study details: From the United States, Italy and Spain came samples of acute and convalescent COVID-19. Nucleic acid was either cDNA or gDNA, and it came from T cells, B-cell-depleted T cells, or PBMCs.

Cohort allocation depended upon clinical history that participants reported. CDR1 and CDR2 (germline): MNHEY, SVGAGI. The V and J ends lost 6 bases and 0 bases respectively, with 6 bases between them. The CDR3 has 13 residues. Some clones are missing from TCRdb's copy, which holds only in-frame ones; the method was immunoSEQ multiplex PCR. The sample yields about 310,000 clones, roughly 86% seen once. The chain recombines TRBV6-5 with TRBJ1-3; D is unresolved. Sequencing was carried out using PBMCs or T cells enriched from blood (not recorded which). The receptor was derived from a woman under 40 who had recovered from COVID-19. CDR3 sequence: CASSSASGNTIYF. The CDR3 coding sequence is TGTGCCAGCAGCAGCGCCTCTGGAAACACCATATATTTT.